This T cell receptor (beta chain) derives from a study of blood T cell repertoires in COVID-19. Looking at the study overall: Acute-phase and convalescent COVID-19 samples originated in the United States, Italy and Spain. From T cells, B-cell-depleted T cells, or PBMCs came the material, which was cDNA or gDNA.

Authors' analysis steps: Amplification with reference gene primers provided the estimates of nucleated cell counts. Repertoires were generated with immunoSEQ multiplex PCR, while TCRdb's copy carries only in-frame clones and drops some. V, J and clone size derive from that table, while D and trimming were established from the DNA sequence. The sample has 120,000 or so clones, 70% to 90% seen once. This CDR3 spans 15 amino acids. Germline V gene lookup returns CDR1 SGHNT and CDR2 YYREEE (reference sequence). The ends were cut back, 4 bases at V and 0 bases at J, with 13 bases in the middle. The chain employs TRBV5-4 and TRBJ1-1; no clear D gene. The sequencing input was peripheral blood. The clonotype comes from a woman older than 75 with acute or convalescent COVID-19. The CDR3 reads CASSARTGMNTEAFF. In nucleotides, the CDR3 is TGTGCCAGCAGCGCAAGGACGGGAATGAACACTGAAGCTTTCTTT.